This note documents a single TCR beta chain sequence. The CDR3 extends over 18 amino acids. V dropped 5 bases and J dropped 2; count of bases not matched to a gene: 13. This record belongs to a study of identical twins. TCRdb redid the calling of the 5' RACE reads with MiXCR, one entry per CDR3 protein. This sample carries 500,000 or so distinct CDR3 sequences, approximately 15% of them seen once, and the ten largest clones take approximately 0.98%. These data were also filed under a second study, of yellow fever vaccine responses in identical twins.

The J gene is TRBJ2-1, the V gene TRBV12-3 or TRBV12-4; 9 bases match TRBD2. The sequencing sample was made of CD4+ T cells sorted from blood. This sequence was found in a young woman in good health. The CDR3 spells CASSPPPYSGGPYNEQFF. For the CDR3, the DNA is TGTGCCAGCAGTCCACCCCCTTATAGCGGGGGTCCCTACAATGAGCAGTTCTTC.